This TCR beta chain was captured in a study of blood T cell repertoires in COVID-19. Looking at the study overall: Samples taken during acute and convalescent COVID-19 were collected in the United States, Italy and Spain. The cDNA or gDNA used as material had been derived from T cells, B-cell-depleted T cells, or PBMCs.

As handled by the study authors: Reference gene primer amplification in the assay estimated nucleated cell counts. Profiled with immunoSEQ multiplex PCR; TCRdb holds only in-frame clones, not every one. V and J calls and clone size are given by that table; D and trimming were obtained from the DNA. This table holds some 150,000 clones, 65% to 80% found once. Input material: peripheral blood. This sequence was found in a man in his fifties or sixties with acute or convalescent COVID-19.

The CDR3, as DNA: TGTGCCAGCTCACCAGCACAGGGAGCTTATTCACCCCTCCACTTT. This encodes CASSPAQGAYSPLHF. This chain joins TRBV18 and TRBJ1-6, with D tentatively TRBD1 (6 bases). The CDR3 runs to 15 residues. Trimming pared 2 bases from V and 8 bases from J, leaving 13 bases between. Per the germline V gene, CDR1 is KGHSH and CDR2 is LQKENI.